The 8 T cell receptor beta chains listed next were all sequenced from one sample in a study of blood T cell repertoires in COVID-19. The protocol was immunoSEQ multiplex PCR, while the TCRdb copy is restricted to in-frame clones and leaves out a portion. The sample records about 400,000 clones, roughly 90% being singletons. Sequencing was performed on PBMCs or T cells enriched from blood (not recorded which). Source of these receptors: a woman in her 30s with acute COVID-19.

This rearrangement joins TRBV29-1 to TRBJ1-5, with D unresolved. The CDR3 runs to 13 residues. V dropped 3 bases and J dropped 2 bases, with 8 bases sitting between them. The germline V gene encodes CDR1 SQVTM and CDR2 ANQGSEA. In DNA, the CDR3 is TGCAGCGTTGAGGGAGGTGGCAATCAGCCCCAGCATTTT. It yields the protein CSVEGGGNQPQHF.

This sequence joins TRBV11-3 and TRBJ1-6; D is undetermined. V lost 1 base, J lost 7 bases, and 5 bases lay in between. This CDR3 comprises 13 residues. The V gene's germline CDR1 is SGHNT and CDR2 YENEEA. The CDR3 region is CASSLVPNSPLHF. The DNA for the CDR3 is TGTGCCAGCAGCTTAGTTCCAAATTCACCCCTCCACTTT.

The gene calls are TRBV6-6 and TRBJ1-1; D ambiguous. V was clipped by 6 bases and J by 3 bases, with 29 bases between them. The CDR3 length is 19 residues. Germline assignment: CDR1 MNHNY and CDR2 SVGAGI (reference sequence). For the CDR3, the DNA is TGTGCCAGCAGCTCGGGTGGTCTCACACCCCCCTACGGGGACACTGAAGCTTTCTTT. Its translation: CASSSGGLTPPYGDTEAFF.

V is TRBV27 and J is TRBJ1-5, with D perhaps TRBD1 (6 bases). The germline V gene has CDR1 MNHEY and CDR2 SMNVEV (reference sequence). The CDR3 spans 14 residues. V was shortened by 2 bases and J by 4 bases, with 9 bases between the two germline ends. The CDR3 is CASSLPGENQPQHF. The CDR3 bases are TGTGCCAGCAGTTTACCAGGGGAGAATCAGCCCCAGCATTTT.

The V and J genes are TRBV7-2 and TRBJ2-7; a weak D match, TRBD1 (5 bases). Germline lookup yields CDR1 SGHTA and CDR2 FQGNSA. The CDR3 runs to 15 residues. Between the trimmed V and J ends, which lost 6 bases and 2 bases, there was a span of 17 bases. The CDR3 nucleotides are TGTGCCAGCAGGGGGCCCGAGACTGCCACCTACGAGCAGTACTTC. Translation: CASRGPETATYEQYF.

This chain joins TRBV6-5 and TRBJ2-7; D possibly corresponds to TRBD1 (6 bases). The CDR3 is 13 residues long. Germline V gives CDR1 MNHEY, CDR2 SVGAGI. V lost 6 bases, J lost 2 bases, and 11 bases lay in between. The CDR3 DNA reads TGTGCCAGCAGATTGACAGGTACCTACGAGCAGTACTTC. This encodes CASRLTGTYEQYF.

The CDR3 bases are TGTGCCAGTCTAACAGGGTCCGGAAACACCATATATTTT. Translation: CASLTGSGNTIYF. The chain couples TRBV19 to TRBJ1-3; tentative D call: TRBD1 (6 bases). Trimming stripped 8 bases from V and 4 bases from J, with 12 bases between. The CDR3 runs to 13 residues. Germline-derived CDR1 and CDR2 are LNHDA and SQIVND (reference sequence). The full variable domain, its missing parts supplied by reference TRBV19 and TRBJ1-3, is DGGITQSPKYLFRKEGQNVTLSCEQNLNHDAMYWYRQDPGQGLRLIYYSQIVNDFQKGDIAEGYSVSREKKESFPLTVTSAQKNPTAFYLCASLTGSGNTIYFGEGSWLTVV.

CDR3 loop: CASIAGTVTEAFF. The DNA for the CDR3 is TGTGCCAGCATTGCAGGGACAGTCACTGAAGCTTTCTTT. The chain recombines TRBV2 with TRBJ1-1; 7 bases align to TRBD1. CDR1 SNHLY and CDR2 FYNNEI come from the germline V gene. V trimming: 7 bases; J trimming: 4 bases; junction bases outside the gene matches: 6. The CDR3 covers 13 residues.